This TCR beta chain was obtained from a study of blood T cell repertoires in COVID-19. Study-level information: Italy, Spain and the United States were the sources of the convalescent and acute COVID-19 samples. PBMCs, B-cell-depleted T cells, or T cells were the source of the cDNA or gDNA that made up the material.

In the authors' methods: By means of reference gene primer amplification, nucleated cell counts were estimated. Sequencing used immunoSEQ multiplex PCR; TCRdb keeps in-frame clones, though not all of them. V, J and clone size derive from that table, while D and trimming were established from the DNA sequence. This table has approximately 91,000 clones, under 85% appearing once. In this sample, this clone turned up a few times. The V and J ends lost 1 base and 3 bases, in that order; junction bases with no gene match: 8. This CDR3 is 16 amino acids long. The germline gives CDR1 SGHAT, CDR2 FQNNGV. The sequencing input was peripheral blood. The J gene is TRBJ2-7, the V gene TRBV11-2, with 8 bases matching TRBD2. The source is a man aged 70-80 years with acute or convalescent COVID-19. CDR3 residues: CASSLAGGSGNYEQYF. The CDR3 DNA is TGTGCCAGCAGCTTAGCCGGCGGTAGCGGGAACTACGAGCAGTACTTC.